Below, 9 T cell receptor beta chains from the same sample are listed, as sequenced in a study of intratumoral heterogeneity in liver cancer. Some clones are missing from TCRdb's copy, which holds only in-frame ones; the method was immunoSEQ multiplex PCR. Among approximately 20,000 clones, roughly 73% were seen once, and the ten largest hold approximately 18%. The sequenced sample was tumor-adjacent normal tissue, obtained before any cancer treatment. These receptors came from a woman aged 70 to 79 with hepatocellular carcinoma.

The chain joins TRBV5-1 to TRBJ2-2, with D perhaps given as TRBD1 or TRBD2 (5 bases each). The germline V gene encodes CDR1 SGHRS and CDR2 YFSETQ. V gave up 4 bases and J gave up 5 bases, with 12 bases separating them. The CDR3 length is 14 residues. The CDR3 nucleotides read TGCGCCAGCAGCCCCCGAGGGGCGACCGGGGAGCTGTTTTTT. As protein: CASSPRGATGELFF.

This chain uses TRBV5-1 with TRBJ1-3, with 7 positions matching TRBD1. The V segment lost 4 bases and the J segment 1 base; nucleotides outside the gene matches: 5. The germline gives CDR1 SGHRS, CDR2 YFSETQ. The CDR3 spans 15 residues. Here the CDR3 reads CASSGQTGSGNTIYF. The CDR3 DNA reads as TGCGCCAGCAGCGGACAGACAGGGTCTGGAAACACCATATATTTT. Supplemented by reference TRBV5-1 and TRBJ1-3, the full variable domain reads KAGVTQTPRYLIKTRGQQVTLSCSPISGHRSVSWYQQTPGQGLQFLFEYFSETQRNKGNFPGRFSGRQFSNSRSEMNVSTLELGDSALYLCASSGQTGSGNTIYFGEGSWLTVV.

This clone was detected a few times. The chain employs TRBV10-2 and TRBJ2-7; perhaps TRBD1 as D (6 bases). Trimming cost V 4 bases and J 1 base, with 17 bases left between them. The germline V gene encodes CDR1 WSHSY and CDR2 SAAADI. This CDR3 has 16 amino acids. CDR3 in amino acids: CASSASGTSVSYEQYF. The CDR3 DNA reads TGCGCCAGCAGTGCCTCCGGGACATCGGTATCCTACGAGCAGTACTTC.

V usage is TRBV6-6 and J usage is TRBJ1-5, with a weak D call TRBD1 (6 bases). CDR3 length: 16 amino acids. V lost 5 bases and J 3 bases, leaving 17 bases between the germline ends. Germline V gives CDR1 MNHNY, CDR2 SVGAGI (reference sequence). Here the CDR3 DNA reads TGTGCCAGCAGTACCCAAGGACAGATTTCCAATCAGCCCCAGCATTTT. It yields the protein CASSTQGQISNQPQHF.

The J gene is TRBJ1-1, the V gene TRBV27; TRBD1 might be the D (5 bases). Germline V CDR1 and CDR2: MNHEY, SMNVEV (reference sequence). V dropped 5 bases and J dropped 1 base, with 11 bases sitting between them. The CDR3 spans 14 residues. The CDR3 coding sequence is TGTGCCAGCAGTCTCCGGGGGGGGAACACTGAAGCTTTCTTT. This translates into CASSLRGGNTEAFF.

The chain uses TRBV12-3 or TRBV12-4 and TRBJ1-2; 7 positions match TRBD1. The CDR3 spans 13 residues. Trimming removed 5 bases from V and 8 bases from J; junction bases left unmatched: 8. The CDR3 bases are TGTGCCAGCAGTGAAAAGGGGGCTGGAGGCTACACCTTC. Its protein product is CASSEKGAGGYTF.

The CDR3 region is CASSENRGTRGYTF. The CDR3 DNA reads TGTGCCAGCAGTGAAAACAGGGGGACGAGAGGCTACACCTTC. The rearrangement uses TRBV6-1 and TRBJ1-2; 8 bases fit TRBD1. V was clipped by 2 bases and J by 8 bases; unmatched bases: 7. This CDR3 has 14 residues. In germline, CDR1 is MNHNS, CDR2 SASEGT.

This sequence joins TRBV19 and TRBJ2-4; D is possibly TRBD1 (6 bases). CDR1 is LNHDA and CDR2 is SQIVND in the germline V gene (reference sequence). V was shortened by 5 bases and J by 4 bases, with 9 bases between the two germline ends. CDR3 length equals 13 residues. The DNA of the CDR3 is TGTGCCAGTAGTGCCGGACAGAAAAACATTCAGTACTTC. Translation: CASSAGQKNIQYF.

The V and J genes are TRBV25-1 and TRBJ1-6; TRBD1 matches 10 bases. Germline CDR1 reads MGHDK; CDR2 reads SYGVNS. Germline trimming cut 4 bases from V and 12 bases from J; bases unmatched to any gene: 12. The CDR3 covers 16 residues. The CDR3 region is CASSGGTGAHSRPLHF. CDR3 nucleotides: TGTGCCAGCAGTGGCGGGACAGGGGCCCATTCCAGACCCCTCCACTTT.